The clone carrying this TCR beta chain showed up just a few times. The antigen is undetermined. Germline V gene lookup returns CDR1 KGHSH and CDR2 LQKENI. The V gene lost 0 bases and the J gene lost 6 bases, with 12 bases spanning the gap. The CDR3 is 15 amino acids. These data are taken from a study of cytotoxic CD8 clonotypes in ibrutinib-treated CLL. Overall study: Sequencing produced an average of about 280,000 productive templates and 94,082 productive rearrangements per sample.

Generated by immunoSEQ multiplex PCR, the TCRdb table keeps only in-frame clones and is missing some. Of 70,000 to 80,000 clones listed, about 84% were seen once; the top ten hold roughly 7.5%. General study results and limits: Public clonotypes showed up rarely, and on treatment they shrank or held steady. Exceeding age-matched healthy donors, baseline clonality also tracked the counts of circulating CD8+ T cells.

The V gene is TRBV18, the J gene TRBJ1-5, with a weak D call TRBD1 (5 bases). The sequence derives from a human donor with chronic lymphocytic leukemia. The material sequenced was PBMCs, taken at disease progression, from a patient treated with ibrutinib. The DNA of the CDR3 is TGTGCCAGCTCACCACCGGAGGGGAGGGGTCAGCCCCAGCATTTT. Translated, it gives CASSPPEGRGQPQHF.